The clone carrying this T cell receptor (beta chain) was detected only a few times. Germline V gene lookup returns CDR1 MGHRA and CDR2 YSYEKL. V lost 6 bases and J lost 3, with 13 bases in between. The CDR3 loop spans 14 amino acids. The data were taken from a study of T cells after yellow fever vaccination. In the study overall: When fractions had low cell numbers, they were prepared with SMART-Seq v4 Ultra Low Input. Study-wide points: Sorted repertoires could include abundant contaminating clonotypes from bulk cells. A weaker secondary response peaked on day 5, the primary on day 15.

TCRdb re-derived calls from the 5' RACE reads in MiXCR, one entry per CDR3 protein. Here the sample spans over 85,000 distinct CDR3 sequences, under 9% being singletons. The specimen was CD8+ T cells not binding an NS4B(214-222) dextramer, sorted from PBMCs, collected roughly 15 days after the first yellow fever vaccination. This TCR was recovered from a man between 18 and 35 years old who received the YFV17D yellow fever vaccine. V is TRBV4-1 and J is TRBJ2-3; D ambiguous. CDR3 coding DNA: TGCGCCAGCAGACACCTCCCAAGGACAGATACGCAGTATTTT. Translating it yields CASRHLPRTDTQYF.